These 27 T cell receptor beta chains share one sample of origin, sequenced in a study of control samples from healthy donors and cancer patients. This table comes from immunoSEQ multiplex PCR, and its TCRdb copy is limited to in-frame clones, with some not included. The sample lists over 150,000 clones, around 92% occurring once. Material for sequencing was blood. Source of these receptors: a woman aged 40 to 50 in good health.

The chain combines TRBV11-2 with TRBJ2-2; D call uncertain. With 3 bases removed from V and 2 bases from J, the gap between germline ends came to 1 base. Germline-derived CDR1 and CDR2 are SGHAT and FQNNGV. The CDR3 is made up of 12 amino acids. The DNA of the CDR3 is TGTGCCAGCAGCTTCAACACCGGGGAGCTGTTTTTT. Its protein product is CASSFNTGELFF.

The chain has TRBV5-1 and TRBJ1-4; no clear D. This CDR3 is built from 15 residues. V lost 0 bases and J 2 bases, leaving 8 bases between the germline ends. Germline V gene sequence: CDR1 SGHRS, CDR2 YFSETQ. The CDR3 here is CASSLAGSTNEKLFF. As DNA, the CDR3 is TGCGCCAGCAGCTTGGCCGGCAGCACTAATGAAAAACTGTTTTTT.

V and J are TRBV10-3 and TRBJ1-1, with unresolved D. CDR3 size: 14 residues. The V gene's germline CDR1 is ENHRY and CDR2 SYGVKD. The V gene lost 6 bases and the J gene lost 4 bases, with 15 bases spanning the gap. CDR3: CAISRNPTGTEAFF. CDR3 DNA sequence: TGTGCCATCAGCCGCAATCCGACGGGCACTGAAGCTTTCTTT.

CDR3 sequence reads: CASSPGNYNEQFF. In DNA form, the CDR3 reads TGTGCCAGCAGCCCTGGGAACTACAATGAGCAGTTCTTC. The chain is built from TRBV12-3 or TRBV12-4 and TRBJ2-1, with D unresolved. There are 13 residues in the CDR3. V was trimmed by 6 bases and J by 3 bases, leaving 9 bases between them.

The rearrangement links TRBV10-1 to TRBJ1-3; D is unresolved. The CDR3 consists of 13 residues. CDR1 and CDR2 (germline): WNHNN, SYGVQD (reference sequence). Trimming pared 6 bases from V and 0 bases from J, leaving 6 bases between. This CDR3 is CASRDGSGNTIYF. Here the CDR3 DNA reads TGCGCCAGCAGGGACGGCTCTGGAAACACCATATATTTT.

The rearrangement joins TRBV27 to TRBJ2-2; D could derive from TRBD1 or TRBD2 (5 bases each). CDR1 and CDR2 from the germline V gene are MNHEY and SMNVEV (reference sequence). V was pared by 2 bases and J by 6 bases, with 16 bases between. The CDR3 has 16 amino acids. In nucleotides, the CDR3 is TGTGCCAGCAGTTTAACCTGGGACGGGGCGGCCGGGGAGCTGTTTTTT. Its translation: CASSLTWDGAAGELFF.

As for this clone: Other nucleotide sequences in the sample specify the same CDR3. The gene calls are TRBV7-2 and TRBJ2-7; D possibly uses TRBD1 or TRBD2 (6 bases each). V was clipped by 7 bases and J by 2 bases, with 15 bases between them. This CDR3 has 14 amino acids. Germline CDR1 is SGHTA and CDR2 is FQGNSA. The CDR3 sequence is CASNVQGLAYEQYF. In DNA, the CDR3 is TGTGCCAGCAACGTACAGGGACTGGCCTACGAGCAGTACTTC.

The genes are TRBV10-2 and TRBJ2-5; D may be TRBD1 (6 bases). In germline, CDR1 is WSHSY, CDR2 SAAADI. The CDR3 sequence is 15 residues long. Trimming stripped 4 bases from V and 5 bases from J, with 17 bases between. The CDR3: CASSASHRASETQYF. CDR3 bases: TGCGCCAGCAGTGCATCTCACAGGGCCTCGGAGACCCAGTACTTC.

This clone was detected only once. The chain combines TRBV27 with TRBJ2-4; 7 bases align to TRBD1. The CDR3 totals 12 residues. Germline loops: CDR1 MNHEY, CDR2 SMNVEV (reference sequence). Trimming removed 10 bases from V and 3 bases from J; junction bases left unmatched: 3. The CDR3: CATRGHKNIQYF. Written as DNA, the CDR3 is TGTGCCACAAGGGGGCACAAAAACATTCAGTACTTC.

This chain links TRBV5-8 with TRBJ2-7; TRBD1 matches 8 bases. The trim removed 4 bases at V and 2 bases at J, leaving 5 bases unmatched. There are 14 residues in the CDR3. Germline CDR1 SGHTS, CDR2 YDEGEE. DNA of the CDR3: TGTGCCAGCAGCCAACAGGGGGGAACCTACGAGCAGTACTTC. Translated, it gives CASSQQGGTYEQYF.

The CDR3 reads CASSRLAGASETQYF. The CDR3 DNA follows: TGTGCCAGCAGTCGACTAGCGGGGGCCTCTGAGACCCAGTACTTC. The chain uses TRBV2 and TRBJ2-5, with TRBD2 matching 12 bases. The CDR3 is made up of 15 amino acids. CDR1 SNHLY and CDR2 FYNNEI come from the germline V gene. V was clipped by 5 bases and J by 5 bases; unmatched bases: 6. Variable domain in full (rest from reference TRBV2 and TRBJ2-5): EPEVTQTPSHQVTQMGQEVILRCVPISNHLYFYWYRQILGQKVEFLVSFYNNEISEKSEIFDDQFSVERPDGSNFTLKIRSTKLEDSAMYFCASSRLAGASETQYFGPGTRLLVL.

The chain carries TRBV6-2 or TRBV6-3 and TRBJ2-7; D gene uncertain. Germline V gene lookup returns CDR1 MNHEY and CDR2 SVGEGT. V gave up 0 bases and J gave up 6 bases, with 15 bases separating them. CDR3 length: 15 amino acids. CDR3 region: CASSYSTLLLREQYF. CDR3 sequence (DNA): TGTGCCAGCAGTTACTCGACCCTCCTGCTCCGCGAGCAGTACTTC.

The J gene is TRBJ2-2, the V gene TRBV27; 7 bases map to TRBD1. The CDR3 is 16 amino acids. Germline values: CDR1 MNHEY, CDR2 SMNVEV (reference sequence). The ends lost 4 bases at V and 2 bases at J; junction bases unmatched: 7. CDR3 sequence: CASSYSDRVNTGELFF. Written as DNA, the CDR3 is TGTGCCAGCAGTTACAGCGACAGGGTTAACACCGGGGAGCTGTTTTTT.

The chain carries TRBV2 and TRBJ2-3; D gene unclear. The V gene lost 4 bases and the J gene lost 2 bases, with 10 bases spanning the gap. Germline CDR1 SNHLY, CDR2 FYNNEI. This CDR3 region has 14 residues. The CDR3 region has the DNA TGTGCCAGCAGTGCTTTTACTTTCACAGATACGCAGTATTTT. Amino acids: CASSAFTFTDTQYF. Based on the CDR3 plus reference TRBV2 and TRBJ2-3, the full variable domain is EPEVTQTPSHQVTQMGQEVILRCVPISNHLYFYWYRQILGQKVEFLVSFYNNEISEKSEIFDDQFSVERPDGSNFTLKIRSTKLEDSAMYFCASSAFTFTDTQYFGPGTRLTVL.

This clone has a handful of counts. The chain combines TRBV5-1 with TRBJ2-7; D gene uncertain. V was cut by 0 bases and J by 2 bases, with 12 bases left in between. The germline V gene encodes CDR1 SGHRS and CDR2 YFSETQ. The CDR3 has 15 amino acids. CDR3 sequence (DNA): TGCGCCAGCAGCTTGGCCTCGGGCAGCGCCTACGAGCAGTACTTC. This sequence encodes CASSLASGSAYEQYF.

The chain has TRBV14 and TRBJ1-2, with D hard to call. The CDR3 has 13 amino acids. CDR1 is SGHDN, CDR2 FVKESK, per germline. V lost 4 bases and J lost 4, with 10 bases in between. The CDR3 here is CASSPDGLYGYTF. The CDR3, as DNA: TGTGCCAGCAGCCCTGACGGACTCTATGGCTACACCTTC.

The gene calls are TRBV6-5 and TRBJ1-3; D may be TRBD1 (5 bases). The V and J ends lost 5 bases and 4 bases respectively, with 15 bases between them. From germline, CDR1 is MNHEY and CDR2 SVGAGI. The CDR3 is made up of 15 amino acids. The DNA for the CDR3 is TGTGCCAGCAGTACGGCGGGGGAATACGGAAACACCATATATTTT. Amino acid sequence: CASSTAGEYGNTIYF.

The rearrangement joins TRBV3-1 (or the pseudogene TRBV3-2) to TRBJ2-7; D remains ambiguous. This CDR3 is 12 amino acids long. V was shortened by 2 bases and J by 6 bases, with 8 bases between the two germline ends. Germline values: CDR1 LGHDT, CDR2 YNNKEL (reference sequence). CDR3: CASSQYIPEQYF. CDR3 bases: TGTGCCAGCAGCCAATACATTCCCGAGCAGTACTTC.

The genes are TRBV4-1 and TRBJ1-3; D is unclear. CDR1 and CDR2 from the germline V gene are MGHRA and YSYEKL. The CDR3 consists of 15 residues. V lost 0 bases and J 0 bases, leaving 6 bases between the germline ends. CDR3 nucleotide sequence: TGCGCCAGCAGCCAAGATTTGAGCTCTGGAAACACCATATATTTT. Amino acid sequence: CASSQDLSSGNTIYF.

The CDR3 loop is CASSLDYRGYTF. The CDR3 DNA reads TGTGCCAGCAGCTTAGATTACCGGGGCTACACCTTC. The chain employs TRBV11-2 and TRBJ1-2; D unclear. V dropped 0 bases and J dropped 8 bases, with 7 bases sitting between them. Germline V lookup: CDR1 SGHAT, CDR2 FQNNGV. There are 12 residues in the CDR3.

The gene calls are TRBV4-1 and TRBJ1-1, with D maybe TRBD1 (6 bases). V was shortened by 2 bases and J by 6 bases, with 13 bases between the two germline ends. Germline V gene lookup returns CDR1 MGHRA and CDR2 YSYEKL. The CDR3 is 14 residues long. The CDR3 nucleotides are TGCGCCAGCAGCCAAAGGACAGAATTTGCTGAAGCTTTCTTT. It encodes CASSQRTEFAEAFF.

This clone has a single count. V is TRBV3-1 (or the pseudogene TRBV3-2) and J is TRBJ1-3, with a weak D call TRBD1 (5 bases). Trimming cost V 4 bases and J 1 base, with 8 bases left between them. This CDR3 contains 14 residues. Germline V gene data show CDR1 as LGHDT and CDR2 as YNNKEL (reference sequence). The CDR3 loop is CASSRGESGNTIYF. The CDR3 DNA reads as TGTGCCAGCAGCCGGGGGGAATCTGGAAACACCATATATTTT.

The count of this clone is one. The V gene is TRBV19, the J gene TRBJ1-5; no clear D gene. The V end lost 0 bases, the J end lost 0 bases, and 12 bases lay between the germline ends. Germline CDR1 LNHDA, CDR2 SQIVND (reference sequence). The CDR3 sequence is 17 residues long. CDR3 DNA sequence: TGTGCCAGTAGTATAGATTTAGGTACCTATAGCAATCAGCCCCAGCATTTT. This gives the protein CASSIDLGTYSNQPQHF.

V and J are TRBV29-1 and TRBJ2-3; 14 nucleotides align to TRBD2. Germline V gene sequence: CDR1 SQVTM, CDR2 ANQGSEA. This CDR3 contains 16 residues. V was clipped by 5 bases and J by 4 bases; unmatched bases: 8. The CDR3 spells CSVPGLAGERPDTQYF. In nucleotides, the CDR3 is TGCAGCGTTCCGGGACTAGCGGGGGAACGGCCAGATACGCAGTATTTT.

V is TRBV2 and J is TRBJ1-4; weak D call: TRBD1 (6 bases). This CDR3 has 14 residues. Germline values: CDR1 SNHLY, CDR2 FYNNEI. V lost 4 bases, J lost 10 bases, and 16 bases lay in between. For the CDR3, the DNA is TGTGCCAGCAGTGGGACAGAAGTTCCTGGAAAACTGTTTTTT. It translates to CASSGTEVPGKLFF.

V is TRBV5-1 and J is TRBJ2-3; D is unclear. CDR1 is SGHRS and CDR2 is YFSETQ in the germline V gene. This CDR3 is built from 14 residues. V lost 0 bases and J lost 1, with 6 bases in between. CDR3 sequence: CASSLERGTDTQYF. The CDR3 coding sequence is TGCGCCAGCAGCTTGGAGCGAGGCACAGATACGCAGTATTTT.

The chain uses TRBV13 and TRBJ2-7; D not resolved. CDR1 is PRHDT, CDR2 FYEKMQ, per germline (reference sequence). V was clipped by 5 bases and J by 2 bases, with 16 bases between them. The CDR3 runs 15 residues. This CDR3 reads CASSPGPTGAYEQYF. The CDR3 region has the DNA TGTGCCAGCAGCCCAGGACCGACTGGGGCCTACGAGCAGTACTTC.